This T cell receptor (beta chain) was found in a study of CD8 T cells in ankylosing spondylitis. Study-level results: Both synovial fluid and blood in reactive arthritis had previously been reported to carry some motif variants. The authors found the disease-linked clones to be CD8+ and relatively rare in peripheral blood. Significant enrichment of disease-linked clones was reported in matched ankylosing spondylitis synovial fluid.

Many counts were recorded for this clonotype. What it binds is unknown. Researchers built TCR beta libraries using quantitative 5'-RACE with molecular barcodes. TCRdb re-derived calls from the 5' RACE reads in MiXCR, one entry per CDR3 protein. The data hold some 220,000 distinct CDR3 sequences, with around 8% observed a single time. The germline V gene encodes CDR1 SGHTA and CDR2 FQGNSA. The CDR3 runs 14 residues. Trimming cost V 5 bases and J 8 bases, with 18 bases left between them. The chain has TRBV7-2 and TRBJ1-2; the D gene is possibly TRBD1 (5 bases). The sample comprised blood, either unsorted or a sorted T cell fraction (not recorded which). The receptor was isolated from a female donor with ankylosing spondylitis or in good health (not recorded which). In DNA, the CDR3 is TGTGCCAGCAGCCTTAGCGGTCAGGGTGACGGCTACACCTTC. Protein sequence: CASSLSGQGDGYTF.